Shown below are 17 T cell receptor beta chains from a single sample sequenced in a study of monozygotic twins with inflammatory bowel disease. TCRdb derives one entry per CDR3 protein from the 5' RACE reads, leaving out DNA. This repertoire includes approximately 300,000 distinct CDR3 sequences. Source material: blood. The receptor set was obtained from a human donor with ulcerative colitis or Crohn's disease, or a healthy co-twin of an affected twin (not recorded which).

The CDR3 loop reads CASSKTSGPKNIQYF. This rearrangement joins TRBV12-3 or TRBV12-4 to TRBJ2-4; TCRdb returns TRBD2, unconfirmable since there is no DNA. CDR3 size: 15 residues.

The rearrangement links TRBV15 to TRBJ2-5; TCRdb outputs TRBD1, but without DNA this stays unchecked. Germline values: CDR1 LNHNV, CDR2 YYDKDF (reference sequence). CDR3 length equals 14 residues. CDR3 amino acids: CATQGQGWQETQYF.

The chain is built from TRBV5-1 and TRBJ2-2; no DNA is available, so the TRBD1 call from TCRdb remains unchecked. Looked up from germline, CDR1 is SGHRS and CDR2 is YFSETQ. This CDR3 region has 15 residues. Here the CDR3 reads CASARDRTNTGELFF. The full variable domain, completed using reference TRBV5-1 and TRBJ2-2, is KAGVTQTPRYLIKTRGQQVTLSCSPISGHRSVSWYQQTPGQGLQFLFEYFSETQRNKGNFPGRFSGRQFSNSRSEMNVSTLELGDSALYLCASARDRTNTGELFFGEGSRLTVL.

The J gene is TRBJ2-7, the V gene TRBV5-1; the TCRdb D gene call, TRBD2, has no DNA to confirm it. Germline loops: CDR1 SGHRS, CDR2 YFSETQ. CDR3 length: 16 amino acids. The CDR3: CASSLERAGRAYEQYF. The full variable domain, completed using reference TRBV5-1 and TRBJ2-7, is KAGVTQTPRYLIKTRGQQVTLSCSPISGHRSVSWYQQTPGQGLQFLFEYFSETQRNKGNFPGRFSGRQFSNSRSEMNVSTLELGDSALYLCASSLERAGRAYEQYFGPGTRLTVT.

This chain uses TRBV12-3 or TRBV12-4 with TRBJ2-1; TCRdb reports TRBD2, a call that lacks DNA to check it against. This CDR3 is 15 amino acids long. This CDR3 is CASSYLPGLGNEQFF.

The chain employs TRBV19 and TRBJ1-2; TCRdb's assignment of TRBD1 cannot be checked, as there is no DNA. This CDR3 has 17 residues. Germline V gene sequence: CDR1 LNHDA, CDR2 SQIVND (reference sequence). CDR3 in amino acids: CASSIMTGTASNYGYTF.

This sequence joins TRBV5-1 and TRBJ2-1; TCRdb's assignment of TRBD2 cannot be checked, as there is no DNA. Germline CDR1 reads SGHRS; CDR2 reads YFSETQ. The CDR3 is 15 residues long. CDR3 sequence reads: CASSLEPGGRDEQFF.

This chain links TRBV5-1 with TRBJ1-2; TCRdb's D call of TRBD1 is untestable without DNA. Germline CDR1 and CDR2: SGHRS and YFSETQ. The CDR3 sequence is 14 residues long. This chain's CDR3 is CASSSETGPRGYTF. The whole variable domain, remainder taken from reference TRBV5-1 and TRBJ1-2, is KAGVTQTPRYLIKTRGQQVTLSCSPISGHRSVSWYQQTPGQGLQFLFEYFSETQRNKGNFPGRFSGRQFSNSRSEMNVSTLELGDSALYLCASSSETGPRGYTFGSGTRLTVV.

The chain recombines TRBV7-9 with TRBJ2-7. Germline V gene lookup returns CDR1 SEHNR and CDR2 FQNEAQ (reference sequence). This CDR3 has 15 amino acids. This chain's CDR3 is CASSLWEGNSYEQYF.

The chain recombines TRBV10-3 with TRBJ2-1; TCRdb returns TRBD2, unconfirmable since there is no DNA. This CDR3 comprises 14 residues. Germline lookup yields CDR1 ENHRY and CDR2 SYGVKD. The CDR3 reads CAISVTSADNDQFF.

J is TRBJ2-2 and V is TRBV6-1; the D call from TCRdb, TRBD2, cannot be confirmed without DNA. Germline assignment: CDR1 MNHNS and CDR2 SASEGT. The CDR3 is 15 amino acids. Here the CDR3 reads CASSGLAGGTGELFF.

The J gene is TRBJ2-5, the V gene TRBV5-1; TCRdb outputs TRBD1, but without DNA this stays unchecked. Germline V gene data show CDR1 as SGHRS and CDR2 as YFSETQ. The CDR3 sequence is 17 residues long. CDR3 region: CASSLTRTGPGGETQYF.

The V gene is TRBV6-6, the J gene TRBJ2-7; TCRdb selects TRBD1, and the lack of DNA leaves this call unchecked. The CDR3 consists of 13 residues. Germline V gives CDR1 MNHNY, CDR2 SVGAGI (reference sequence). Here the CDR3 reads CASSSPRSYEQYF.

The chain couples TRBV20-1 to TRBJ1-1; TCRdb names TRBD1, which stays unverified in the absence of DNA. This CDR3 has 13 amino acids. Per germline, CDR1 DFQATT and CDR2 SNEGSKA (reference sequence). The CDR3 loop reads CSALRTANTEAFF.

CDR3 region: CASRRRGAGQETQYF. The rearrangement links TRBV12-3 or TRBV12-4 to TRBJ2-5; no DNA is available, so the TRBD1 call from TCRdb remains unchecked. The CDR3 sequence is 15 residues long.

V and J are TRBV7-9 and TRBJ1-4; absent DNA, TCRdb's TRBD1 call cannot be checked. Germline lookup yields CDR1 SEHNR and CDR2 FQNEAQ (reference sequence). The CDR3 covers 17 residues. The CDR3 reads CASSLAGLRAENEKLFF.

The CDR3 protein is CSTKGQQGYGYTF. This sequence joins TRBV20-1 and TRBJ1-2; TCRdb proposes TRBD1, but this gene call is untestable without DNA. This CDR3 region has 13 residues. CDR1 is DFQATT and CDR2 is SNEGSKA in the germline V gene (reference sequence).